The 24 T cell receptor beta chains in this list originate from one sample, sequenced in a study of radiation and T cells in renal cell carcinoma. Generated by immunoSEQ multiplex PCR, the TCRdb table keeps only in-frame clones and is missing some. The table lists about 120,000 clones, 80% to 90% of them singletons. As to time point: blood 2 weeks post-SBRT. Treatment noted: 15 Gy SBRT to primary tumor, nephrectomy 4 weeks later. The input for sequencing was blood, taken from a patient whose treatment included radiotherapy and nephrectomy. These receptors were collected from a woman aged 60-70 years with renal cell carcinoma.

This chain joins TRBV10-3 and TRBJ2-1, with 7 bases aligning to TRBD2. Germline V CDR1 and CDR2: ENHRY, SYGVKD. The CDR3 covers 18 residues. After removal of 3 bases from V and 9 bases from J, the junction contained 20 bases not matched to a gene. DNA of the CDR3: TGTGCCATCAGTGACCCCATAGCGGGCGCTATAGTTTTTGGTGAGCAGTTCTTC. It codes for CAISDPIAGAIVFGEQFF.

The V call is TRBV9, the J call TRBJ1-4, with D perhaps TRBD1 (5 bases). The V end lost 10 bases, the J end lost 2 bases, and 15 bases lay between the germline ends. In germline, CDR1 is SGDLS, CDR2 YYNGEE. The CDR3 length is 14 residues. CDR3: CAAPCRGTNEKLFF. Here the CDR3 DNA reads TGTGCCGCCCCTTGTCGGGGGACTAATGAAAAACTGTTTTTT. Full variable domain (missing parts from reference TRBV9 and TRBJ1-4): DSGVTQTPKHLITATGQRVTLRCSPRSGDLSVYWYQQSLDQGLQFLIQYYNGEERAKGNILERFSAQQFPDLHSELNLSSLELGDSALYFCAAPCRGTNEKLFFGSGTQLSVL.

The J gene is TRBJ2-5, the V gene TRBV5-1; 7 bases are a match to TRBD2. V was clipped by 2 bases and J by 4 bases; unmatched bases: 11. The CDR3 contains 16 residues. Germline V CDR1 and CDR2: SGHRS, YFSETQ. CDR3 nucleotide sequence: TGCGCCAGCAGCTTAGGGGCGCAGGGAGGGTTAGAGACCCAGTACTTC. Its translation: CASSLGAQGGLETQYF. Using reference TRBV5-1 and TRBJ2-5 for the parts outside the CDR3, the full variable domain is KAGVTQTPRYLIKTRGQQVTLSCSPISGHRSVSWYQQTPGQGLQFLFEYFSETQRNKGNFPGRFSGRQFSNSRSEMNVSTLELGDSALYLCASSLGAQGGLETQYFGPGTRLLVL.

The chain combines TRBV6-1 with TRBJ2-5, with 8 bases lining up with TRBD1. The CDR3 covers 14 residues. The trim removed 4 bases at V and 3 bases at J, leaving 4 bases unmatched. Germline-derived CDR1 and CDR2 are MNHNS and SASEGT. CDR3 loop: CASSASGGEETQYF. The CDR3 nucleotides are TGTGCCAGCAGTGCCTCAGGGGGCGAAGAGACCCAGTACTTC.

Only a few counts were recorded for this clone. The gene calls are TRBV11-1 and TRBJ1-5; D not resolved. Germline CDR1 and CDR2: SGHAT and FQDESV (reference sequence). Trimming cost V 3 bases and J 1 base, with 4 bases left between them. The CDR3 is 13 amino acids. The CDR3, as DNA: TGTGCCAGCAGCTTCCGGAGCAATCAGCCCCAGCATTTT. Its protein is CASSFRSNQPQHF.

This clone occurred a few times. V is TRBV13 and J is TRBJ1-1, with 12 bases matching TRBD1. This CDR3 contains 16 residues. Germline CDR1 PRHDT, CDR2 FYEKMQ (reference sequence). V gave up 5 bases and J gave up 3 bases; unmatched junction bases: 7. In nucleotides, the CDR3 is TGTGCCAGCAGCCGGGGGACAGGGGGCGAACACACTGAAGCTTTCTTT. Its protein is CASSRGTGGEHTEAFF.

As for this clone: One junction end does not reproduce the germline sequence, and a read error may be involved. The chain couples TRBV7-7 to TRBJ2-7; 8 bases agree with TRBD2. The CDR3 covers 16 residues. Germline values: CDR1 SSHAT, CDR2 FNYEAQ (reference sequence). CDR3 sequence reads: CASSLGLAGTGYEQYF. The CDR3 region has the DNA TGTGCTAGCAGCTTAGGGCTAGCGGGTACCGGCTACGAGCAGTACTTC.

CDR3 sequence (DNA): TGTGCCAGCAGTGTGGTTTGGAGGGGGCTTTACGAGCAGTACTTC. This gives the protein CASSVVWRGLYEQYF. The rearrangement uses TRBV6-5 and TRBJ2-7; D possibly corresponds to TRBD1 (7 bases). CDR3 length: 15 residues. Germline-derived CDR1 and CDR2 are MNHEY and SVGAGI. V was shortened by 5 bases and J by 4 bases, with 18 bases between the two germline ends.

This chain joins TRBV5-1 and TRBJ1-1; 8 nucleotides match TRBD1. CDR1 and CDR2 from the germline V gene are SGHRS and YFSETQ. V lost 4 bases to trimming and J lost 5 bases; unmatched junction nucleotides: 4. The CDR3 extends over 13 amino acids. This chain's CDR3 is CASSQGAGTEAFF. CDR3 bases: TGCGCCAGCAGCCAGGGGGCAGGAACTGAAGCTTTCTTT.

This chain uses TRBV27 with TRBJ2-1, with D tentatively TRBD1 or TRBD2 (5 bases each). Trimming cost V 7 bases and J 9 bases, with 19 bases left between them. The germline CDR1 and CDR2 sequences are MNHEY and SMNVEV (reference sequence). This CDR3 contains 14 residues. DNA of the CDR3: TGTGCCAGCATGGGTCAGGGCTTGAGGGTTGAGCAGTTCTTC. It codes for CASMGQGLRVEQFF.

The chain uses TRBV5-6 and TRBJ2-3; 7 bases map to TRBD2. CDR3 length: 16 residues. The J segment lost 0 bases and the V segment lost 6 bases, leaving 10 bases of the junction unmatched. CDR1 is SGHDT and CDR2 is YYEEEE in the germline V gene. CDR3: CASILYRGESTDTQYF. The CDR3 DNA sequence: TGTGCCAGCATCCTTTACCGGGGGGAGAGCACAGATACGCAGTATTTT.

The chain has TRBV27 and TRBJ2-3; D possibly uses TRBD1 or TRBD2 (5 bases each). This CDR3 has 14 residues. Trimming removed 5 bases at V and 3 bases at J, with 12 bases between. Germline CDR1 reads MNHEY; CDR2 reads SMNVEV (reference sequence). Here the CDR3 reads CASSPGAKTDTQYF. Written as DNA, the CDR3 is TGTGCCAGCAGTCCCGGGGCCAAAACAGATACGCAGTATTTT.

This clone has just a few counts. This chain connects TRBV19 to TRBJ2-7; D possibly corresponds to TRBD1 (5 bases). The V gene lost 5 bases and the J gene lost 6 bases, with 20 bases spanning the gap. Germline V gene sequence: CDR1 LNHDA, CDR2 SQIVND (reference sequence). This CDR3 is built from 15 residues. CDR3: CASSLQAEAVGEQYF. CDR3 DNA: TGTGCCAGTAGTCTACAGGCTGAGGCGGTTGGCGAGCAGTACTTC.

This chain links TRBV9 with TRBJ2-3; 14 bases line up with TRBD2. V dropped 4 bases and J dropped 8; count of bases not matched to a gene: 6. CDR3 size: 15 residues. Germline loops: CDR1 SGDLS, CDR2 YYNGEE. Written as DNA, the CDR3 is TGTGCCAGCAGCTCGGGACTAGCGGGAGTGGTTACGCAGTATTTT. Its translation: CASSSGLAGVVTQYF.

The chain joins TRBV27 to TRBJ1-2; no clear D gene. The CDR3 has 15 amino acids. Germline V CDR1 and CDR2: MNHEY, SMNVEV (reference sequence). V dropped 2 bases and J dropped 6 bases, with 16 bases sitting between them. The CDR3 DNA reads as TGTGCCAGCAGTTTAGCAAGCCGAACCGGCAATGGCTACACCTTC. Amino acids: CASSLASRTGNGYTF.

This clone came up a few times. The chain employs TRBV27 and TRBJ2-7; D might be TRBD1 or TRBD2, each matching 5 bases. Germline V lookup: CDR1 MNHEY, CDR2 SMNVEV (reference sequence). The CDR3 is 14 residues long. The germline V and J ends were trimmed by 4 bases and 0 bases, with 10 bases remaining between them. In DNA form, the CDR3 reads TGTGCCAGCAGTTCATGGGACGACTCCTACGAGCAGTACTTC. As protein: CASSSWDDSYEQYF.

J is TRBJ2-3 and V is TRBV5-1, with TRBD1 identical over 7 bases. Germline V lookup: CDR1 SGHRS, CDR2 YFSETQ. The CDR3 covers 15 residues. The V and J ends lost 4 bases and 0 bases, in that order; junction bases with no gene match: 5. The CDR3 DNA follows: TGCGCCAGCAGCACCGGGACAGTTAGCACAGATACGCAGTATTTT. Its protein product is CASSTGTVSTDTQYF.

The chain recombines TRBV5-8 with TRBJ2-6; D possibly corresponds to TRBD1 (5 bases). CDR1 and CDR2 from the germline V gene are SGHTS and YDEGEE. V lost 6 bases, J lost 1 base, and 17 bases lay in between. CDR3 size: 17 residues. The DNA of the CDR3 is TGTGCCAGCACCCGATCAGGGTCCCGGTCTGGGGCCAACGTCCTGACTTTC. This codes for CASTRSGSRSGANVLTF.

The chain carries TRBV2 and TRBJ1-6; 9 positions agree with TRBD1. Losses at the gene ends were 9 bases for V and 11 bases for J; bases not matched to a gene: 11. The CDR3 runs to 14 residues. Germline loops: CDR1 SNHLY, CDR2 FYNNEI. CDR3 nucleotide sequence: TGTGCCAGTCGAACCGGGACAGGGAGTCCACCCCTCCACTTT. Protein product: CASRTGTGSPPLHF.

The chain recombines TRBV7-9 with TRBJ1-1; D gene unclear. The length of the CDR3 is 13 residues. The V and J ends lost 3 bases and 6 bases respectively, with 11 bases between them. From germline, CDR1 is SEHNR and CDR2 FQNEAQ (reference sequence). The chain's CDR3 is CASSFPGSPEAFF. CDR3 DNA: TGTGCCAGCAGCTTCCCCGGGAGTCCTGAAGCTTTCTTT.

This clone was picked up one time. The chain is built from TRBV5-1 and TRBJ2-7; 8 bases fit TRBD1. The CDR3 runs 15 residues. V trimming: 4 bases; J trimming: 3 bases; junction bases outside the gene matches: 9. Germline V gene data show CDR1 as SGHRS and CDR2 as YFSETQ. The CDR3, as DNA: TGCGCCAGCAGCATCACTAACAGGGGGAGCTACGAGCAGTACTTC. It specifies CASSITNRGSYEQYF.

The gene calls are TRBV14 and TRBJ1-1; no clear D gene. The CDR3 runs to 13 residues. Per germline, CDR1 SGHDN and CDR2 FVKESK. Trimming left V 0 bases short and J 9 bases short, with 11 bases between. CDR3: CASSQDEMEKAFF. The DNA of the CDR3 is TGTGCCAGCAGCCAAGATGAAATGGAGAAAGCTTTCTTT.

CDR3 sequence: CASSIQGYNEQFF. Here the CDR3 DNA reads TGTGCCAGTAGTATACAGGGCTACAATGAGCAGTTCTTC. The chain links TRBV19 to TRBJ2-1, with a tentative D call TRBD1 (5 bases). Looked up from germline, CDR1 is LNHDA and CDR2 is SQIVND (reference sequence). Trimming removed 2 bases from V and 3 bases from J, with 5 bases in between. The CDR3 has 13 amino acids.

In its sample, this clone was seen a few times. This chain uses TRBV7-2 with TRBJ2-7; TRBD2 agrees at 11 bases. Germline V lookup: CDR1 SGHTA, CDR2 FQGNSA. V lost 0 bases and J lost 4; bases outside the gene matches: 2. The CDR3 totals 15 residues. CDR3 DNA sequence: TGTGCCAGCAGCTTAGCTAGCGGGAGGGTGTACGAGCAGTACTTC. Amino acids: CASSLASGRVYEQYF.